Shown below are 16 T cell receptor beta chains from a single sample sequenced in a study of patients and donors after allogeneic stem cell transplantation. Each CDR3 protein is one row after TCRdb ran MiXCR on the RT-PCR reads. Among 150,000 to 250,000 distinct CDR3 sequences, about 40% were seen once, and the ten largest hold 33%. The sequencing sample was made of blood, either unsorted or a sorted T cell fraction (not recorded which). These receptors came from a human donor who was either an allogeneic HSCT recipient or a stem cell or donor lymphocyte infusion donor (not recorded which). It is not recorded whose cells these are; they may come from a transplant donor.

The chain combines TRBV29-1 with TRBJ2-2, with TRBD1 identical over 8 bases. Trimming cost V 1 base and J 4 bases; bases outside gene matches: 5. Looked up from germline, CDR1 is SQVTM and CDR2 is ANQGSEA. CDR3 length equals 15 residues. In nucleotides, the CDR3 is TGCAGCGTTGAAGGGCAGGGGGCGGGCACCGGGGAGCTGTTTTTT. Translation gives CSVEGQGAGTGELFF.

The chain links TRBV27 to TRBJ1-4; D gene uncertain. CDR3 size: 14 residues. Trimming removed 2 bases from V and 8 bases from J, with 12 bases in between. Germline CDR1 and CDR2: MNHEY and SMNVEV (reference sequence). Here the CDR3 reads CASSLVWGTEKLFF. The CDR3 DNA reads as TGTGCCAGCAGTTTAGTGTGGGGTACGGAAAAACTGTTTTTT.

This chain connects TRBV4-2 to TRBJ2-2, with TRBD2 identical over 9 bases. V dropped 3 bases and J dropped 6; count of bases not matched to a gene: 11. Germline V lookup: CDR1 LGHNA, CDR2 YNFKEQ. The CDR3 totals 17 residues. This CDR3 reads CASSHSGRTSVAGELFF. Here the CDR3 DNA reads TGTGCCAGCAGCCACAGCGGAAGGACTAGCGTGGCCGGGGAGCTGTTTTTT.

The chain uses TRBV12-3 or TRBV12-4 and TRBJ1-1; D is undetermined. This CDR3 is built from 15 residues. With 4 bases removed from V and 5 bases from J, the gap between germline ends came to 17 bases. CDR3 region: CASSSPPGGRTEAFF. The CDR3 nucleotides read TGTGCCAGCAGTTCTCCCCCCGGAGGAAGGACTGAAGCTTTCTTT.

The V gene is TRBV4-3, the J gene TRBJ2-1; 8 bases are a match to TRBD2. The ends lost 3 bases at V and 6 bases at J; junction bases unmatched: 7. Per germline, CDR1 LGHNA and CDR2 YSLEER. The CDR3 extends over 15 amino acids. The CDR3 protein is CASSQPRTSINEQFF. The DNA of the CDR3 is TGCGCCAGCAGCCAGCCAAGGACTAGCATCAATGAGCAGTTCTTC.

This clonotype showed up just a few times. The rearrangement links TRBV6-5 to TRBJ1-1; D is uncertain. V lost 0 bases to trimming and J lost 1 base, with 12 bases between them. The germline V gene encodes CDR1 MNHEY and CDR2 SVGAGI. CDR3 length equals 16 residues. The chain's CDR3 is CASSYSEGLGNTEAFF. CDR3 DNA: TGTGCCAGCAGTTACTCTGAAGGTTTGGGGAACACTGAAGCTTTCTTT.

This rearrangement joins TRBV3-1 to TRBJ1-1, with D possibly TRBD1 on 5 matching bases. The length of the CDR3 is 13 residues. Germline CDR1 is LGHDT and CDR2 is YNNKEL (reference sequence). Between the trimmed V and J ends, which lost 4 bases and 8 bases, there was a span of 14 bases. In DNA, the CDR3 is TGTGCCAGCAGCCTGGGGACGACTATAGAAGCTTTCTTT. Its protein is CASSLGTTIEAFF.

CDR3 loop: CSVASGSYEQYF. The CDR3, as DNA: TGCAGCGTTGCTAGCGGTTCCTACGAGCAGTACTTC. The genes are TRBV29-1 and TRBJ2-7; 7 positions match TRBD2. The length of the CDR3 is 12 residues. V was pared by 4 bases and J by 1 base, with 1 base of the junction left unmatched. The germline V gene has CDR1 SQVTM and CDR2 ANQGSEA.

The chain joins TRBV7-9 to TRBJ1-5; 8 nucleotides line up with TRBD1. The CDR3 runs 15 residues. CDR1 and CDR2 (germline): SEHNR, FQNEAQ (reference sequence). The J segment lost 4 bases and the V segment lost 5 bases, leaving 7 bases of the junction unmatched. This CDR3 is CASSTAGGGNQPQHF. CDR3 DNA: TGTGCCAGCAGCACCGCAGGGGGCGGAAATCAGCCCCAGCATTTT. The whole variable domain, remainder taken from reference TRBV7-9 and TRBJ1-5, is DTGVSQNPRHKITKRGQNVTFRCDPISEHNRLYWYRQTLGQGPEFLTYFQNEAQLEKSRLLSDRFSAERPKGSFSTLEIQRTEQGDSAMYLCASSTAGGGNQPQHFGDGTRLSIL.

This clonotype appeared a few times. The genes are TRBV29-1 and TRBJ1-3; D unresolved. Trimming left V 3 bases short and J 1 base short, with 10 bases between. Germline CDR1 reads SQVTM; CDR2 reads ANQGSEA. The CDR3 length is 14 residues. The CDR3 is CSVDPGTSGNTIYF. CDR3 sequence (DNA): TGCAGCGTTGACCCGGGCACATCTGGAAACACCATATATTTT.

CDR3 region: CASSWFAEYGNQPQHF. The CDR3, as DNA: TGTGCCAGCAGCTGGTTTGCCGAGTACGGCAATCAGCCCCAGCATTTT. The rearrangement joins TRBV5-6 to TRBJ1-5, with no clear D. This CDR3 is built from 16 residues. In germline, CDR1 is SGHDT, CDR2 YYEEEE. V lost 3 bases, J lost 2 bases, and 15 bases lay in between.

This chain uses TRBV9 with TRBJ2-7; D not certain. Trimming stripped 0 bases from V and 2 bases from J, with 9 bases between. This CDR3 is 14 amino acids long. CDR1 and CDR2 (germline): SGDLS, YYNGEE. For the CDR3, the DNA is TGTGCCAGCAGCGTAGGGGCCACGGCCTACGAGCAGTACTTC. Its translation: CASSVGATAYEQYF.

The sample holds a few counts of this clonotype. This sequence joins TRBV29-1 and TRBJ1-1, with TRBD1 matching 11 bases. The CDR3 length is 16 residues. V lost 3 bases and J lost 0; bases outside the gene matches: 6. Germline loops: CDR1 SQVTM, CDR2 ANQGSEA. The CDR3 here is CSVDSGTGGLNTEAFF. As DNA, the CDR3 is TGCAGCGTTGACTCCGGGACAGGGGGGTTGAACACTGAAGCTTTCTTT.

This sequence joins TRBV6-2 or TRBV6-3 and TRBJ1-2, with D hard to call. V lost 2 bases and J lost 6, with 7 bases in between. The CDR3 contains 12 residues. CDR1 is MNHEY and CDR2 is SVGEGT in the germline V gene. This chain's CDR3 is CASSYPPNGYTF. CDR3 coding DNA: TGTGCCAGCAGTTACCCCCCAAATGGCTACACCTTC.

Here the CDR3 DNA reads TGCAGTGCTAGCTATCCTAGGGGGCGGGGAAAAAACATTCAGTACTTC. Protein sequence: CSASYPRGRGKNIQYF. This chain joins TRBV20-1 and TRBJ2-4; a possible D gene is TRBD1 (7 bases). Germline CDR1 is DFQATT and CDR2 is SNEGSKA (reference sequence). The CDR3 is 16 residues long. Deletions cut 3 bases from V and 4 bases from J, with 19 bases between.

The chain links TRBV5-1 to TRBJ2-7, with 8 bases aligning to TRBD1. V shed 4 bases, J shed 4 bases, and the junction held 10 bases outside the gene matches. Germline V lookup: CDR1 SGHRS, CDR2 YFSETQ. CDR3 size: 15 residues. DNA of the CDR3: TGCGCCAGCAGCATGACTCGACAGGGGCTTTACGAGCAGTACTTC. Its protein product is CASSMTRQGLYEQYF.